What follows are 17 T cell receptor beta chains derived from one specimen sequenced in a study of T cell changes during pregnancy in multiple sclerosis. The protocol was immunoSEQ multiplex PCR, while the TCRdb copy is restricted to in-frame clones and leaves out a portion. Among roughly 87,000 clones listed, 90% to 95% were seen once. The specimen comprised peripheral blood, sampled in the third trimester of pregnancy. The receptors here all came from a female donor in good health, enrolled as a control in a pregnancy study.

The rearrangement joins TRBV11-2 to TRBJ2-5, with 9 positions matching TRBD1. V shed 5 bases, J shed 2 bases, and the junction held 9 bases outside the gene matches. Per the germline V gene, CDR1 is SGHAT and CDR2 is FQNNGV. The CDR3 totals 16 residues. The CDR3 loop is CASSIYRDRDQETQYF. In DNA, the CDR3 is TGTGCCAGCAGCATCTACCGGGACAGGGATCAAGAGACCCAGTACTTC.

The CDR3: CAISDQPQKYEQYF. DNA of the CDR3: TGTGCCATCAGTGACCAACCCCAGAAATACGAGCAGTACTTC. This rearrangement joins TRBV10-3 to TRBJ2-7; D is unclear. Trimming removed 3 bases from V and 4 bases from J, with 13 bases in between. This CDR3 has 14 residues. Germline assignment: CDR1 ENHRY and CDR2 SYGVKD.

The rearrangement links TRBV28 to TRBJ2-7; D gene ambiguous. CDR3 length equals 13 residues. Germline values: CDR1 MDHEN, CDR2 SYDVKM. V lost 6 bases to trimming and J lost 6 bases, with 15 bases between them. DNA of the CDR3: TGTGCCAGCAGCCTGGCCCCGCTTGGCGAGCAGTACTTC. Protein: CASSLAPLGEQYF. The full variable domain, with the rest looked up from reference TRBV28 and TRBJ2-7, is DVKVTQSSRYLVKRTGEKVFLECVQDMDHENMFWYRQDPGLGLRLIYFSYDVKMKEKGDIPEGYSVSREKKERFSLILESASTNQTSMYLCASSLAPLGEQYFGPGTRLTVT.

CDR3 in amino acids: CAISANPGGGWGYTF. DNA of the CDR3: TGTGCCATCAGTGCTAATCCGGGAGGGGGCTGGGGCTACACCTTC. The chain joins TRBV10-3 to TRBJ1-2; 7 bases are a match to TRBD1. The V gene end was trimmed by 4 bases and the J gene end by 8 bases; junction bases not matched to a gene: 13. The CDR3 sequence is 15 residues long. Per the germline V gene, CDR1 is ENHRY and CDR2 is SYGVKD.

The CDR3 region has the DNA TGTGCCAGCAGTGTTATCGGGGGACAGATTTACGAGCAGTACTTC. As protein: CASSVIGGQIYEQYF. The rearrangement links TRBV2 to TRBJ2-7; D is perhaps TRBD1 (7 bases). The CDR3 length is 15 residues. Germline values: CDR1 SNHLY, CDR2 FYNNEI. Trimming shortened V by 4 bases and J by 4 bases, and 17 bases separated the two germline ends.

This clone was recorded once. V usage is TRBV13 and J usage is TRBJ2-5; D is possibly TRBD1 (5 bases). The germline V gene encodes CDR1 PRHDT and CDR2 FYEKMQ (reference sequence). This CDR3 spans 13 amino acids. V lost 1 base and J lost 3, with 6 bases in between. The CDR3 protein is CASSLEGEETQYF. CDR3 DNA: TGTGCCAGCAGCTTAGAAGGGGAAGAGACCCAGTACTTC.

This clone was observed once. The V gene is TRBV28, the J gene TRBJ2-3; D possibly corresponds to TRBD2 (5 bases). In germline, CDR1 is MDHEN, CDR2 SYDVKM. The V end was cut by 4 bases, the J end by 2 bases, with 13 bases between. The CDR3 is 15 amino acids. Written as DNA, the CDR3 is TGTGCCAGCAGTTCCCCCCCAGCGGTCACAGATACGCAGTATTTT. It translates to CASSSPPAVTDTQYF.

The J gene is TRBJ1-2, the V gene TRBV5-6, with 9 bases matching TRBD1. This CDR3 spans 14 amino acids. J lost 10 bases, V lost 0 bases, and 7 bases had no gene match. Germline V gene sequence: CDR1 SGHDT, CDR2 YYEEEE. The CDR3 nucleotides read TGTGCCAGCAGCTTGGGGGCCGGGACAGGGCACTACACCTTC. Translated, it gives CASSLGAGTGHYTF.

This chain links TRBV5-4 with TRBJ2-5; D gene uncertain. This CDR3 comprises 12 residues. Germline loops: CDR1 SGHNT, CDR2 YYREEE (reference sequence). Trimming removed 4 bases from V and 9 bases from J, with 13 bases in between. The CDR3 nucleotides are TGTGCCAGCAGCCTCCCCGGTGAGGCCCAGTACTTC. Amino acid sequence: CASSLPGEAQYF.

The chain carries TRBV4-1 and TRBJ1-5; 11 nucleotides align to TRBD1. V lost 1 base, J lost 6 bases, and 5 bases stayed unmatched. The germline gives CDR1 MGHRA, CDR2 YSYEKL. The CDR3 totals 16 residues. In nucleotides, the CDR3 is TGCGCCAGCAGCCAAGGCGGGGGACAGGGGGGTCAGCCCCAGCATTTT. It encodes CASSQGGGQGGQPQHF.

This chain connects TRBV2 to TRBJ2-7, with D possibly matching TRBD2 (6 bases). Germline V CDR1 and CDR2: SNHLY, FYNNEI. V was clipped by 1 base and J by 2 bases, with 12 bases between them. The CDR3 sequence is 15 residues long. The CDR3 nucleotides read TGTGCCAGCAGTGAAGGGCCCGGGGGAACCTACGAGCAGTACTTC. The encoded protein is CASSEGPGGTYEQYF.

This chain's CDR3 is CASSITGFTEAFF. CDR3 bases: TGTGCCAGTAGTATCACGGGGTTCACTGAAGCTTTCTTT. This rearrangement joins TRBV19 to TRBJ1-1; no clear D gene. The length of the CDR3 is 13 residues. Germline CDR1 and CDR2: LNHDA and SQIVND (reference sequence). Trimming stripped 3 bases from V and 4 bases from J, with 9 bases between.

V and J are TRBV28 and TRBJ1-2; the D gene is possibly TRBD1 (6 bases). Germline lookup yields CDR1 MDHEN and CDR2 SYDVKM. V was shortened by 5 bases and J by 4 bases, with 8 bases between the two germline ends. This CDR3 spans 12 amino acids. In DNA, the CDR3 is TGTGCCAGCAGTACAGGGTTCTATGGCTACACCTTC. It is translated as CASSTGFYGYTF.

The genes are TRBV28 and TRBJ2-7, with D hard to call. Between the trimmed V and J ends, which lost 5 bases and 2 bases, there was a span of 7 bases. CDR3 length: 12 amino acids. CDR1 and CDR2 (germline): MDHEN, SYDVKM. CDR3 DNA: TGTGCCAGCAGTCCGCTAACCTACGAGCAGTACTTC. Translation: CASSPLTYEQYF.

The genes are TRBV10-2 and TRBJ1-5, with unresolved D. The CDR3 has 14 amino acids. The V end was cut by 7 bases, the J end by 0 bases, with 10 bases between. The germline gives CDR1 WSHSY, CDR2 SAAADI. The CDR3 region has the DNA TGCGCCAGCATGGGCAGCTATAGCAATCAGCCCCAGCATTTT. It yields the protein CASMGSYSNQPQHF.

This CDR3 is CASSLVTSGQGTDTQYF. For the CDR3, the DNA is TGTGCCAGCAGCTTGGTAACCTCGGGTCAGGGTACAGATACGCAGTATTTT. The rearrangement joins TRBV5-4 to TRBJ2-3; D perhaps matches TRBD1 (5 bases). The V and J ends lost 0 bases and 3 bases respectively, with 17 bases between them. Germline CDR1 reads SGHNT; CDR2 reads YYREEE (reference sequence). The CDR3 contains 17 residues.

This clone was seen once. The chain carries TRBV2 and TRBJ2-1; 7 bases are shared with TRBD1. This CDR3 comprises 15 residues. Germline loops: CDR1 SNHLY, CDR2 FYNNEI. V dropped 9 bases and J dropped 0; count of bases not matched to a gene: 8. The CDR3: CASTGQLTSYNEQFF. CDR3 in DNA: TGTGCCAGTACGGGACAGCTAACCTCCTACAATGAGCAGTTCTTC. Based on the CDR3 plus reference TRBV2 and TRBJ2-1, the full variable domain is EPEVTQTPSHQVTQMGQEVILRCVPISNHLYFYWYRQILGQKVEFLVSFYNNEISEKSEIFDDQFSVERPDGSNFTLKIRSTKLEDSAMYFCASTGQLTSYNEQFFGPGTRLTVL.